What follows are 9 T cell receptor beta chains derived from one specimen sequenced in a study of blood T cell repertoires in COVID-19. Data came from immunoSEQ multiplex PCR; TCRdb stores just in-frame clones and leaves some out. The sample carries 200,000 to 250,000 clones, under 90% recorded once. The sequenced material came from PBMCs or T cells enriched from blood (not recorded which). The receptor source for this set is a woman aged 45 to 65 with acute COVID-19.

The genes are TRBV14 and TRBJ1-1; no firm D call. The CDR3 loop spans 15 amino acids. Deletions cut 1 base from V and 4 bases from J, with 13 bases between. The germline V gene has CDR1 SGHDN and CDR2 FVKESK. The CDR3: CASSQAGGQGTEAFF. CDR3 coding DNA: TGTGCCAGCAGCCAAGCTGGAGGGCAAGGCACTGAAGCTTTCTTT.

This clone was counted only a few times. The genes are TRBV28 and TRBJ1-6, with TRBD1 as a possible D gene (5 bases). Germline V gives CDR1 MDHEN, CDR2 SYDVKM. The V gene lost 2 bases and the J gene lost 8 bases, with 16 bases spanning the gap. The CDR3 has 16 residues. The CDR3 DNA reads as TGTGCCAGCAGTTTAAGATCGGGTCAGGGTTATTCACCCCTCCACTTT. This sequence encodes CASSLRSGQGYSPLHF.

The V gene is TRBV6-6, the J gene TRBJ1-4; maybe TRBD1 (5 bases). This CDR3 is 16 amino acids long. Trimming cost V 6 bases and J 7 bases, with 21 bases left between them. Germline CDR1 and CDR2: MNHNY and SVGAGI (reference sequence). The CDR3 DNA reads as TGTGCCAGCAGCCCCGGTTCGGGGGAAGTAACTGAAAAACTGTTTTTT. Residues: CASSPGSGEVTEKLFF.

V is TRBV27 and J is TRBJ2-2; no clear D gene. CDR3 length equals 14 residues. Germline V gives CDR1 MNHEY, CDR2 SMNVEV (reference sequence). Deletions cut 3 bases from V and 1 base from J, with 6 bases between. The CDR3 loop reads CASSLGRNTGELFF. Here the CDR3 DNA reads TGTGCCAGCAGTTTGGGCCGGAACACCGGGGAGCTGTTTTTT.

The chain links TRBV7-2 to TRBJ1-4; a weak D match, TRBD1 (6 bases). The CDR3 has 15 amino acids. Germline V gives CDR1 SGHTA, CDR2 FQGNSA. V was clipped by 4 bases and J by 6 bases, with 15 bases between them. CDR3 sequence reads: CASSSYRVEDEKLFF. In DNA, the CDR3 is TGTGCCAGCAGCTCATACAGGGTAGAGGATGAAAAACTGTTTTTT.

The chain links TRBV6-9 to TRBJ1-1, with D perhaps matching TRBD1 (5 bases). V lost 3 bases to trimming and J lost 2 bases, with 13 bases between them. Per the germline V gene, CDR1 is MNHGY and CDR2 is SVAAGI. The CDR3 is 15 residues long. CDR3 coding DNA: TGTGCCAGCAGTTACGGAGGGGATATAAACACTGAAGCTTTCTTT. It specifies CASSYGGDINTEAFF.

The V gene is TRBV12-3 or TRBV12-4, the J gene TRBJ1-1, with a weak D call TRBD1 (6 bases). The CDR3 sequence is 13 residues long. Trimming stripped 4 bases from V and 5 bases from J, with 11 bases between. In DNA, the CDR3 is TGTGCCAGCAGTTCCACAGGGTTTACTGAAGCTTTCTTT. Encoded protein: CASSSTGFTEAFF.

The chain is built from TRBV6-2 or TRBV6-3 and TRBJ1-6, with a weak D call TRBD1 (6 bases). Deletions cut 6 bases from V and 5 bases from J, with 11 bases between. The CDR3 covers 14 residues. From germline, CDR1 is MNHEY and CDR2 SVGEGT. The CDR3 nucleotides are TGTGCCAGCAGCATTTACAGGGATAATTCACCCCTCCACTTT. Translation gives CASSIYRDNSPLHF.

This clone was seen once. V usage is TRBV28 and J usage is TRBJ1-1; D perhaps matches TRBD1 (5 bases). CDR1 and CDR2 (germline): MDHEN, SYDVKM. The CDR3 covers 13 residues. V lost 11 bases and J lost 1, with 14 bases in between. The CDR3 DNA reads TGTGCCTCACTCATGGGGGGGAACACTGAAGCTTTCTTT. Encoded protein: CASLMGGNTEAFF. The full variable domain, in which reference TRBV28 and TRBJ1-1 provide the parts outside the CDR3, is DVKVTQSSRYLVKRTGEKVFLECVQDMDHENMFWYRQDPGLGLRLIYFSYDVKMKEKGDIPEGYSVSREKKERFSLILESASTNQTSMYLCASLMGGNTEAFFGQGTRLTVV.